The rows below give T cell receptor beta chains drawn from one sample of a study of T cells expressing NK-cell markers. For each CDR3 protein, TCRdb gives one entry from its re-call of the 5' RACE reads, without DNA. This sample's clone table lists a few hundred thousand distinct CDR3 sequences. The sequencing sample was made of blood T cells: a sorted CD56 or NKG2C T cell subset, CD4+ or CD8+ T cells, or bulk PBMC T cells (not recorded which). These receptors came from a man between 18 and 69 years old in good health. CDR3s include the opening cysteine and the closing phenylalanine or tryptophan.

>TRBJ1-1|TRBV4-1
CASSPVTGVNTEAFF
>TRBJ1-2|TRBV12-3/TRBV12-4
CASSYDSLNYGYTF
>TRBJ2-2|TRBV5-1
CASSFKAGELFF
>TRBJ2-1|TRBV19
CASRRDRFFNEQFF
>TRBJ2-1|TRBV2
CASRRGQGDYNEQFF
>TRBJ2-1|TRBV28
CASSFAQLYNEQFF
>TRBJ1-2|TRBV7-9
CASSFGSIGFYGYTF
>TRBJ1-2|TRBV27
CASSLVMGNYGYTF
>TRBJ2-1|TRBV14
CASSLRGIGKHNEQFF
>TRBJ1-2|TRBV5-1
CASSLGGRDYGYTF
>TRBJ1-1|TRBV12-5
CASGWGDTEAFF
>TRBJ2-5|TRBV23-1
CASSRTGRQETQYF
>TRBJ1-1|TRBV19
CASSKYGTANTEAFF
>TRBJ1-6|TRBV6-1
CATREWRNSPLHF
>TRBJ2-3|TRBV5-5
CASSLGRAGDTQYF
>TRBJ1-5|TRBV5-8
CASSRDLTSNQPQHF
>TRBJ2-7|TRBV14
CASSQVSSGLSSYEQYF
>TRBJ2-5|TRBV4-2
CASSQDGTGRETQYF